What follows is one TCR beta chain and its context. The sample belongs to a study of blood T cell repertoires in COVID-19. About the research overall: PBMCs, B-cell-depleted T cells, or T cells were the source of the cDNA or gDNA that made up the material.

The CDR3 totals 16 residues. Germline values: CDR1 LGHNT, CDR2 FRNRAP. V shed 1 base and J 1 base; nucleotides not matched to a gene: 4. Method: immunoSEQ multiplex PCR; TCRdb's copy keeps in-frame clones and lacks some. The sample yields approximately 260,000 clones, approximately 90% seen once. Sequencing input: peripheral blood. V gene TRBV12-5 combines with J gene TRBJ2-3; 8 bases match TRBD2. The clonotype originates from a man aged 60 to 75 who had recovered from COVID-19. The CDR3 bases are TGTGCTAGTGGTTTGGGATCAGCGGGGGGCACAGATACGCAGTATTTT. It encodes CASGLGSAGGTDTQYF.